The next 26 T cell receptor beta chains were all read from a single sample in a study of beta chain features in type 1 diabetes. Findings and caveats of the study: Moderately but significantly shorter TCRB CDR3s were found in Type 1 diabetes patients in all four CD4+ subsets.

Reverse transcribing all isolated RNA meant expressed TCRB transcripts were sequenced. Some clones are missing from TCRdb's copy, which holds only in-frame ones; the method was immunoSEQ multiplex PCR. The sample has fewer than 350,000 clones; approximately 16% are singletons. These TCRs' antigens remain unknown. What was sequenced was naive CD4+ T cells from blood. Receptors were obtained from a man aged 18 to 29 with type 1 diabetes.

The table lists this clone with a few counts. The chain recombines TRBV6-1 with TRBJ1-2; 7 bases line up with TRBD1. The germline CDR1 and CDR2 sequences are MNHNS and SASEGT. J lost 3 bases, V lost 7 bases, and 8 bases had no gene match. The CDR3 sequence is 14 residues long. CDR3 amino acids: CASTLITGDYGYTF. CDR3 nucleotides: TGTGCCAGCACACTTATAACAGGGGACTATGGCTACACCTTC.

The rearrangement links TRBV30 to TRBJ1-1; TRBD1 might be the D (5 bases). V lost 3 bases to trimming and J lost 5 bases, with 16 bases between them. Germline-derived CDR1 and CDR2 are GTSNPN and SVGIG (reference sequence). This CDR3 is built from 14 residues. This chain's CDR3 is CAWSFPAGGTEAFF. CDR3 coding DNA: TGTGCCTGGAGCTTCCCCGCTGGGGGGACTGAAGCTTTCTTT.

This chain links TRBV18 with TRBJ2-3; 9 bases fit TRBD2. This CDR3 is built from 16 residues. V shed 4 bases, J shed 0 bases, and the junction held 5 bases outside the gene matches. Germline V gene sequence: CDR1 KGHSH, CDR2 LQKENI. CDR3 region: CASSLWLAGSTDTQYF. CDR3 DNA: TGTGCCAGCTCACTGTGGCTAGCGGGAAGCACAGATACGCAGTATTTT.

The rearrangement joins TRBV10-3 to TRBJ2-5; TRBD2 aligns across 10 bases. Trimming took 6 bases from V and 1 from J; bases not matched to a gene: 5. The germline V gene has CDR1 ENHRY and CDR2 SYGVKD. The CDR3 extends over 15 amino acids. Here the CDR3 reads CAIRGSGRSQETQYF. The CDR3 DNA is TGTGCCATCAGGGGTAGCGGGAGGTCCCAAGAGACCCAGTACTTC.

This CDR3 reads CSVDPLAGGNEQFF. The CDR3 DNA sequence: TGCAGCGTTGATCCACTAGCCGGGGGCAATGAGCAGTTCTTC. The chain carries TRBV29-1 and TRBJ2-1; maybe TRBD2 (6 bases). The CDR3 length is 14 residues. Germline-derived CDR1 and CDR2 are SQVTM and ANQGSEA. Deletions cut 3 bases from V and 6 bases from J, with 15 bases between.

This chain connects TRBV7-8 to TRBJ2-2; D may be TRBD1 (6 bases). V gave up 3 bases and J gave up 6 bases, with 11 bases separating them. Germline CDR1 is SGHVS and CDR2 is FQNEAQ. This CDR3 is 14 amino acids long. The CDR3 is CASSLRTVSGELFF. The CDR3 DNA sequence: TGTGCCAGCAGCTTGAGGACAGTGTCCGGGGAGCTGTTTTTT.

The rearrangement uses TRBV4-2 and TRBJ2-7; D is uncertain. The V end lost 0 bases, the J end lost 1 base, and 7 bases lay between the germline ends. This CDR3 comprises 14 residues. CDR1 LGHNA and CDR2 YNFKEQ come from the germline V gene. The CDR3 loop is CASSQESWSYEQYF. In DNA, the CDR3 is TGTGCCAGCAGCCAAGAGAGTTGGTCCTACGAGCAGTACTTC.

This clone was seen a few times. CDR3 residues: CASRIAGDEKTQYF. For the CDR3, the DNA is TGTGCCAGCAGGATAGCGGGAGATGAGAAGACCCAGTACTTC. The chain carries TRBV28 and TRBJ2-5; 9 positions agree with TRBD2. Germline V gives CDR1 MDHEN, CDR2 SYDVKM. The CDR3 contains 14 residues. V lost 6 bases, J lost 6 bases, and 8 bases stayed unmatched.

This clone was observed a handful of times. The chain employs TRBV6-5 and TRBJ2-3; D gene ambiguous. Trimming removed 2 bases at V and 1 base at J, with 7 bases between. The CDR3 is made up of 14 amino acids. Per germline, CDR1 MNHEY and CDR2 SVGAGI. The CDR3 DNA reads TGTGCCAGCAGTTACAGCACCCGCACAGATACGCAGTATTTT. Amino acid sequence: CASSYSTRTDTQYF.

This chain joins TRBV18 and TRBJ2-7; the D gene is possibly TRBD1 (8 bases). The CDR3 runs 13 residues. In germline, CDR1 is KGHSH, CDR2 LQKENI. The V gene lost 5 bases and the J gene lost 4 bases, with 12 bases spanning the gap. Written as DNA, the CDR3 is TGTGCCAGCTCAGGACAGGGAGGGTACGAGCAGTACTTC. Translated: CASSGQGGYEQYF. Supplemented by reference TRBV18 and TRBJ2-7, the full variable domain reads NAGVMQNPRHLVRRRGQEARLRCSPMKGHSHVYWYRQLPEEGLKFMVYLQKENIIDESGMPKERFSAEFPKEGPSILRIQQVVRGDSAAYFCASSGQGGYEQYFGPGTRLTVT.

The chain employs TRBV5-1 and TRBJ2-5; 7 nucleotides line up with TRBD2. Per germline, CDR1 SGHRS and CDR2 YFSETQ. The V and J ends lost 4 bases and 5 bases, in that order; junction bases with no gene match: 8. The CDR3 covers 14 residues. The CDR3 DNA is TGCGCCAGCAGCCCCGCACTAGCGTCGGAGACCCAGTACTTC. This gives the protein CASSPALASETQYF.

The chain combines TRBV19 with TRBJ1-1; 8 bases match TRBD1. With 7 bases clipped from V and 5 bases from J, the junction kept 9 bases outside the gene matches. Germline lookup yields CDR1 LNHDA and CDR2 SQIVND (reference sequence). The CDR3 sequence is 14 residues long. The CDR3 nucleotides read TGTGCCAGTACCATGCAGGGGGCGGGTACTGAAGCTTTCTTT. It yields the protein CASTMQGAGTEAFF.

This clone has a handful of counts. V gene TRBV28 combines with J gene TRBJ2-3; D uncertain. V was cut by 3 bases and J by 5 bases, with 3 bases left in between. This CDR3 spans 11 amino acids. Looked up from germline, CDR1 is MDHEN and CDR2 is SYDVKM. The CDR3 coding sequence is TGTGCCAGCAGTTTCCTAGATACGCAGTATTTT. The encoded protein is CASSFLDTQYF.

There are a few counts of this clone. This sequence joins TRBV5-6 and TRBJ2-3; D ambiguous. V shed 2 bases and J shed 4 bases, with 14 bases lying between them. The germline gives CDR1 SGHDT, CDR2 YYEEEE. The CDR3 length is 15 residues. CDR3 DNA sequence: TGTGCCAGCAGCTTCGGCTACAGTTTAGCAGATACGCAGTATTTT. Translated, it gives CASSFGYSLADTQYF.

This rearrangement joins TRBV30 to TRBJ1-1; D is possibly TRBD1 (6 bases). Germline CDR1 is GTSNPN and CDR2 is SVGIG (reference sequence). V lost 4 bases and J 5 bases, leaving 17 bases between the germline ends. This CDR3 spans 14 amino acids. This chain's CDR3 is CAWTKRTGNTEAFF. The CDR3, as DNA: TGTGCCTGGACGAAGAGAACAGGGAATACTGAAGCTTTCTTT.

This clone was counted between two and nine times. The gene calls are TRBV18 and TRBJ2-5; 10 nucleotides match TRBD2. With 3 bases clipped from V and 2 bases from J, the junction kept 3 bases outside the gene matches. The CDR3 is 15 amino acids. CDR1 KGHSH and CDR2 LQKENI come from the germline V gene. The CDR3 coding sequence is TGTGCCAGCTCACCTCCTAGCGGGAGTCAAGAGACCCAGTACTTC. Translated: CASSPPSGSQETQYF.

The V gene is TRBV4-2, the J gene TRBJ2-2, with 10 bases matching TRBD2. CDR1 is LGHNA, CDR2 YNFKEQ, per germline. The CDR3 spans 17 residues. The junction had 11 bases not matched to a gene; V was cut back by 4 bases and J by 6 bases. The CDR3 bases are TGTGCCAGCAGCCGAGCCGTAGCGGGAGGTCAACCCGGGGAGCTGTTTTTT. Its translation is CASSRAVAGGQPGELFF.

This clone was counted a few times. The V call is TRBV2, the J call TRBJ1-2, with 10 bases fitting TRBD1. Germline CDR1 is SNHLY and CDR2 is FYNNEI. The CDR3 runs to 14 residues. The junction had 8 bases not matched to a gene; V was cut back by 7 bases and J by 6 bases. This CDR3 is CASIPDRGRDGYTF. The CDR3 DNA reads TGTGCCAGCATCCCGGACAGGGGGAGGGATGGCTACACCTTC.

This clone came up a few times. The V gene is TRBV2, the J gene TRBJ1-2; weak D call: TRBD1 (5 bases). This CDR3 spans 14 amino acids. CDR1 is SNHLY, CDR2 FYNNEI, per germline. The V and J ends lost 6 bases and 2 bases respectively, with 13 bases between them. Here the CDR3 DNA reads TGTGCCAGCAGATCGGCAGGGAAAAACTATGGCTACACCTTC. Amino acids: CASRSAGKNYGYTF.

Here the CDR3 reads CAWIGTGIEAFF. The CDR3, as DNA: TGTGCCTGGATTGGGACAGGGATTGAAGCTTTCTTT. V usage is TRBV30 and J usage is TRBJ1-1; TRBD1 agrees at 9 bases. J gave up 7 bases and V 4 bases, and 4 bases lay outside the gene matches. The CDR3 has 12 residues. Per germline, CDR1 GTSNPN and CDR2 SVGIG (reference sequence).

This chain uses TRBV18 with TRBJ1-2; the D is unclear. V gave up 2 bases and J gave up 1 base, with 8 bases separating them. This CDR3 has 14 residues. CDR1 is KGHSH, CDR2 LQKENI, per germline. The CDR3 DNA is TGTGCCAGCTCACCATCACAGTTTAACTATGGCTACACCTTC. This gives the protein CASSPSQFNYGYTF.

The sample holds a few counts of this clone. V is TRBV28 and J is TRBJ2-7, with a weak D call TRBD2 (6 bases). V lost 6 bases and J lost 4, with 10 bases in between. This CDR3 contains 12 residues. Looked up from germline, CDR1 is MDHEN and CDR2 is SYDVKM. The CDR3 protein is CASSRGGYEQYF. The CDR3 DNA reads TGTGCCAGCAGCCGCGGAGGGTACGAGCAGTACTTC.

The V call is TRBV27, the J call TRBJ2-7; 8 bases match TRBD2. The CDR3 contains 13 residues. V was clipped by 6 bases and J by 4 bases; unmatched bases: 5. Germline assignment: CDR1 MNHEY and CDR2 SMNVEV (reference sequence). CDR3 nucleotide sequence: TGTGCCAGCAGCCGGGGGGGGCTTTACGAGCAGTACTTC. As protein: CASSRGGLYEQYF.

This chain uses TRBV14 with TRBJ2-7; a possible D gene is TRBD1 (6 bases). Germline CDR1 is SGHDN and CDR2 is FVKESK. This CDR3 is built from 17 residues. V lost 5 bases to trimming and J lost 3 bases, with 23 bases between them. The CDR3 here is CASSARAGTRFGYEQYF. The CDR3 DNA sequence: TGTGCCAGCAGCGCACGGGCCGGGACACGGTTCGGCTACGAGCAGTACTTC.

The rearrangement links TRBV5-4 to TRBJ2-3; 11 bases map to TRBD2. Germline V CDR1 and CDR2: SGHNT, YYREEE (reference sequence). The CDR3 is 15 amino acids. Unmatched junction bases numbered 5, after V lost 0 bases and J lost 8 bases. CDR3 nucleotide sequence: TGTGCCAGCAGCTTGGCTGGGCTAGCGGGGGGTACGCAGTATTTT. Translation gives CASSLAGLAGGTQYF.

CDR3 in amino acids: CASSQTSGPTYNEQFF. CDR3 bases: TGTGCCAGCAGCCAGACTAGCGGGCCCACCTACAATGAGCAGTTCTTC. The chain is built from TRBV4-2 and TRBJ2-1; TRBD2 matches 10 bases. This CDR3 contains 16 residues. Germline CDR1 LGHNA, CDR2 YNFKEQ. V lost 3 bases to trimming and J lost 2 bases; unmatched junction nucleotides: 4.